This entry lists 24 T cell receptor beta chains sequenced from one sample in a study of vaccination effects on CD4 cells after COVID-19. Upon completion of approximately ten days in culture, CD4+ T cells were isolated. Two doses of either BNT162b2 or mRNA-1273 were given to each participant. Here immunoSEQ multiplex PCR was the method, and the copy in TCRdb shows in-frame clones only, minus some. The data contain about 40,000 clones, about two thirds of them seen just once; the ten biggest clones take up under 10%. No antigens are known for them. Source: CD4+ T cells from PBMCs cultured without peptide, taken after COVID-19 vaccination. The receptors here all came from a human donor who received a COVID-19 vaccine.

The chain employs TRBV5-5 and TRBJ2-7; unclear D gene. V lost 4 bases to trimming and J lost 1 base, with 6 bases between them. CDR3 length: 12 residues. Per the germline V gene, CDR1 is SGHKS and CDR2 is YYEKEE (reference sequence). CDR3 bases: TGTGCCAGCAGCCCTCAGTCCTACGAGCAGTACTTC. It specifies CASSPQSYEQYF. Complete variable domain (other parts from reference TRBV5-5 and TRBJ2-7): DAGVTQSPTHLIKTRGQQVTLRCSPISGHKSVSWYQQVLGQGPQFIFQYYEKEERGRGNFPDRFSARQFPNYSSELNVNALLLGDSALYLCASSPQSYEQYFGPGTRLTVT.

The rearrangement links TRBV18 to TRBJ2-2; D gene unclear. Germline CDR1 is KGHSH and CDR2 is LQKENI. V was shortened by 0 bases and J by 1 base, with 9 bases between the two germline ends. The CDR3 covers 16 residues. The DNA for the CDR3 is TGTGCCAGCTCACCACCGGGCAGTTTGAACACCGGGGAGCTGTTTTTT. It translates to CASSPPGSLNTGELFF.

This chain connects TRBV9 to TRBJ1-3; weak D call: TRBD1 (5 bases). The CDR3 extends over 16 amino acids. Between the trimmed V and J ends, which lost 1 base and 0 bases, there was a span of 11 bases. Germline V gene data show CDR1 as SGDLS and CDR2 as YYNGEE. CDR3 loop: CASSVTGGHSGNTIYF. CDR3 DNA sequence: TGTGCCAGCAGCGTAACCGGGGGTCACTCTGGAAACACCATATATTTT.

This rearrangement joins TRBV10-3 to TRBJ1-2; D gene uncertain. Germline loops: CDR1 ENHRY, CDR2 SYGVKD. The CDR3 is 14 residues long. Between the trimmed V and J ends, which lost 2 bases and 4 bases, there was a span of 11 bases. CDR3: CAISEQGPLYGYTF. CDR3 coding DNA: TGTGCCATCAGTGAGCAAGGGCCCCTCTATGGCTACACCTTC.

As to this clone: The junction and the germline gene differ at one end; a read error may be behind it. The chain uses TRBV27 and TRBJ1-2, with 10 bases that match TRBD1. Germline-derived CDR1 and CDR2 are MNHEY and SMNVEV (reference sequence). This CDR3 is built from 14 residues. CDR3 DNA sequence: TGTGCCAGCAGTTTAAGGGCGACAGGGGGCCCACCTAGTTTC. The encoded protein is CASSLRATGGPPSF.

Here the CDR3 reads CASSQDSWSGGGETQYF. The CDR3 nucleotides are TGTGCCAGCAGCCAAGATAGTTGGAGTGGGGGCGGAGAGACCCAGTACTTC. V is TRBV3-1 (or the pseudogene TRBV3-2) and J is TRBJ2-5; D is possibly TRBD1 (6 bases). Trimming took off 0 bases at V and 4 bases at J, with 18 bases between the two ends. Germline CDR1 is LGHDT and CDR2 is YNNKEL (reference sequence). The CDR3 spans 17 residues.

The chain couples TRBV6-5 to TRBJ1-3, with 7 bases aligning to TRBD1. After removal of 5 bases from V and 4 bases from J, the junction contained 8 bases not matched to a gene. CDR1 MNHEY and CDR2 SVGAGI come from the germline V gene. The length of the CDR3 is 15 residues. CDR3 loop: CASSRRQGAGNTIYF. For the CDR3, the DNA is TGTGCCAGCAGTAGAAGACAGGGTGCCGGAAACACCATATATTTT.

The V gene is TRBV18, the J gene TRBJ1-4; 7 nucleotides match TRBD1. The V and J ends lost 0 bases and 6 bases, in that order; junction bases with no gene match: 4. The germline CDR1 and CDR2 sequences are KGHSH and LQKENI. The CDR3 length is 15 residues. The CDR3, as DNA: TGTGCCAGCTCACCACCGGGGACAGTACATGAAAAACTGTTTTTT. As protein: CASSPPGTVHEKLFF.

CDR3 loop: CASSQAGFGNEQFF. The CDR3 coding sequence is TGTGCCAGCAGCCAAGCTGGTTTTGGTAATGAGCAGTTCTTC. The chain combines TRBV3-1 (or the pseudogene TRBV3-2) with TRBJ2-1; D is unresolved. The V gene lost 1 base and the J gene lost 7 bases, with 11 bases spanning the gap. CDR1 is LGHDT, CDR2 YNNKEL, per germline (reference sequence). This CDR3 region has 14 residues.

The chain links TRBV19 to TRBJ1-1, with unresolved D. The CDR3 covers 16 residues. Germline lookup yields CDR1 LNHDA and CDR2 SQIVND (reference sequence). The V and J ends lost 3 bases and 0 bases respectively, with 14 bases between them. CDR3 protein: CASSIGSWFLNTEAFF. DNA for the CDR3: TGTGCCAGTAGTATTGGATCTTGGTTCTTGAACACTGAAGCTTTCTTT.

The rearrangement joins TRBV5-1 to TRBJ2-1, with 8 bases identical to TRBD2. J gave up 2 bases and V 2 bases, and 6 bases lay outside the gene matches. CDR1 SGHRS and CDR2 YFSETQ come from the germline V gene. CDR3 size: 16 residues. This CDR3 is CASSFQTSVAYNEQFF. Written as DNA, the CDR3 is TGCGCCAGCAGCTTCCAGACTAGCGTGGCCTACAATGAGCAGTTCTTC.

This rearrangement joins TRBV6-5 to TRBJ1-5, with 11 bases fitting TRBD1. J gave up 5 bases and V 4 bases, and 7 bases lay outside the gene matches. Looked up from germline, CDR1 is MNHEY and CDR2 is SVGAGI. There are 16 residues in the CDR3. The CDR3 region is CASSSWDRGVYQPQHF. The CDR3 bases are TGTGCCAGCAGTTCATGGGACAGGGGGGTTTATCAGCCCCAGCATTTT.

This chain connects TRBV6-5 to TRBJ1-2; 12 nucleotides match TRBD1. Germline-derived CDR1 and CDR2 are MNHEY and SVGAGI. The CDR3 covers 15 residues. Trimming took 0 bases from V and 8 from J; bases not matched to a gene: 4. CDR3 region: CASSYSPGQGAGYTF. The CDR3 DNA sequence: TGTGCCAGCAGTTACTCTCCGGGACAGGGGGCCGGCTACACCTTC.

This chain links TRBV18 with TRBJ1-1, with D unclear. V was cut by 4 bases and J by 1 base, with 10 bases left in between. The CDR3 totals 14 residues. The germline gives CDR1 KGHSH, CDR2 LQKENI. The CDR3 here is CASSQLKQNTEAFF. In DNA, the CDR3 is TGTGCCAGCTCACAATTGAAGCAGAACACTGAAGCTTTCTTT.

This clone was seen a single time. The chain has TRBV5-4 and TRBJ2-3; 9 nucleotides align to TRBD2. Germline V lookup: CDR1 SGHNT, CDR2 YYREEE (reference sequence). With 3 bases clipped from V and 5 bases from J, the junction kept 10 bases outside the gene matches. This CDR3 is 16 amino acids long. This CDR3 reads CASSYRLAVSEDTQYF. The CDR3 coding sequence is TGTGCCAGCAGCTACCGACTAGCGGTCTCCGAAGATACGCAGTATTTT.

The chain joins TRBV4-2 to TRBJ2-5, with 10 positions matching TRBD2. The V and J ends lost 1 base and 2 bases, in that order; junction bases with no gene match: 4. CDR3 size: 16 residues. Germline V gene sequence: CDR1 LGHNA, CDR2 YNFKEQ. In DNA form, the CDR3 reads TGTGCCAGCAGCCAAGTCGGGACTAGCGTACAAGAGACCCAGTACTTC. This translates into CASSQVGTSVQETQYF.

The rearrangement uses TRBV12-3 or TRBV12-4 and TRBJ1-1; D gene ambiguous. Trimming cost V 1 base and J 4 bases, with 7 bases left between them. The CDR3 runs 13 residues. In nucleotides, the CDR3 is TGTGCCAGCAGTTTAGGGGGTGGCACTGAAGCTTTCTTT. It codes for CASSLGGGTEAFF.

V usage is TRBV5-5 and J usage is TRBJ1-1; D is ambiguous. V lost 5 bases and J lost 1, with 15 bases in between. The CDR3 runs to 15 residues. The V gene's germline CDR1 is SGHKS and CDR2 YYEKEE (reference sequence). The CDR3 region is CASSPDGRTNTEAFF. In DNA, the CDR3 is TGTGCCAGCAGTCCGGACGGACGGACGAACACTGAAGCTTTCTTT.

This rearrangement joins TRBV4-1 to TRBJ2-4; the D gene is possibly TRBD2 (6 bases). This CDR3 is 17 amino acids long. V gave up 4 bases and J gave up 8 bases, with 24 bases separating them. Germline loops: CDR1 MGHRA, CDR2 YSYEKL. CDR3 DNA sequence: TGCGCCAGCAGCCGATTTCCCCGGGGGTTCGACCTGGACATTCAGTACTTC. Protein: CASSRFPRGFDLDIQYF.

The rearrangement joins TRBV3-1 (or the pseudogene TRBV3-2) to TRBJ1-1; D is perhaps TRBD1 (5 bases). Trimming took 4 bases from V and 2 from J, leaving 8 bases between them. Germline CDR1 is LGHDT and CDR2 is YNNKEL (reference sequence). This CDR3 region has 13 residues. Here the CDR3 reads CASSPDINTEAFF. The CDR3 nucleotides read TGTGCCAGCAGCCCGGACATTAACACTGAAGCTTTCTTT.

The V and J genes are TRBV11-1 and TRBJ2-1, with 8 positions matching TRBD1. The CDR3 is 14 residues long. CDR1 is SGHAT and CDR2 is FQDESV in the germline V gene (reference sequence). V dropped 5 bases and J dropped 5; count of bases not matched to a gene: 5. Here the CDR3 reads CASSPRTGNNEQFF. For the CDR3, the DNA is TGTGCCAGCAGCCCCCGGACAGGGAACAATGAGCAGTTCTTC. The full variable domain, with the rest looked up from reference TRBV11-1 and TRBJ2-1, is EAEVAQSPRYKITEKSQAVAFWCDPISGHATLYWYRQILGQGPELLVQFQDESVVDDSQLPKDRFSAERLKGVDSTLKIQPAELGDSAMYLCASSPRTGNNEQFFGPGTRLTVL.

The chain couples TRBV19 to TRBJ2-1; D remains ambiguous. V shed 1 base and J shed 4 bases, with 5 bases lying between them. CDR1 LNHDA and CDR2 SQIVND come from the germline V gene (reference sequence). The CDR3 extends over 13 amino acids. This chain's CDR3 is CASSIVRYNEQFF. As DNA, the CDR3 is TGTGCCAGTAGTATAGTTCGGTACAATGAGCAGTTCTTC.

The genes are TRBV20-1 and TRBJ2-7, with D unresolved. This CDR3 is built from 11 residues. CDR1 DFQATT and CDR2 SNEGSKA come from the germline V gene (reference sequence). Trimming pared 4 bases from V and 4 bases from J, leaving 8 bases between. CDR3 sequence reads: CSAISDYEQYF. The CDR3 DNA reads as TGCAGTGCTATTTCAGATTACGAGCAGTACTTC.

A few counts support this clone. V is TRBV19 and J is TRBJ1-5, with a tentative D call TRBD1 (5 bases). Germline lookup yields CDR1 LNHDA and CDR2 SQIVND (reference sequence). The CDR3 covers 13 residues. Trimming stripped 10 bases from V and 5 bases from J, with 15 bases between. CDR3 bases: TGTGCCACTCACGGGGCCCGGGATCAGCCCCAGCATTTT. It codes for CATHGARDQPQHF. Drawing the rest from reference TRBV19 and TRBJ1-5, the complete variable domain is DGGITQSPKYLFRKEGQNVTLSCEQNLNHDAMYWYRQDPGQGLRLIYYSQIVNDFQKGDIAEGYSVSREKKESFPLTVTSAQKNPTAFYLCATHGARDQPQHFGDGTRLSIL.